What follows is one T cell receptor (beta chain) and its context. The antigen is not known. Per the germline V gene, CDR1 is SGHVS and CDR2 is FQNEAQ. V lost 5 bases to trimming and J lost 5 bases; unmatched junction nucleotides: 11. The CDR3 contains 15 residues. This entry comes from a study of post-analysis software for immune sequencing data. Study-level findings and limits: Patients carried roughly five TRBV segments more frequently than controls did, and TRBV5-6, TRBV5-1 and TRBV20-1 were among them.

Presence of unique molecular identifiers characterized the TCR beta cDNA libraries. MiXCR, run by TCRdb on the PCR reads, gives a single entry per CDR3 protein. The sample has 350,000 to 450,000 distinct CDR3 sequences; about a third are singletons. V is TRBV7-8 and J is TRBJ2-7, with 8 bases lining up with TRBD2. The sequenced material came from blood. This receptor was obtained from a girl aged 5 to 17 with multiple sclerosis. CDR3 in amino acids: CASSPAGGAYNEQYF. DNA of the CDR3: TGTGCCAGCAGCCCAGCCGGGGGGGCCTACAACGAGCAGTACTTC.